This is a list of T cell receptor beta chains from one sample in a study of identical twins. Via MiXCR, TCRdb re-called the 5' RACE reads, giving one row per CDR3 protein. Counted here are some 250,000 distinct CDR3 sequences, roughly 13% occurring once; the ten biggest clones make up under 4.5%. The same sample was also used in a study of yellow fever vaccine responses in identical twins.

The sample was memory (CD45RO+) T cells sorted from blood. The receptors come from a young woman in good health. Both conserved end residues are part of each CDR3. The order of the fields is CDR3 length, V gene, clone size, D gene, J gene, CDR3 protein, CDR3 DNA. The D gene is left open where the match is weak. The size field is filled for only some rows; it gives once, few, many or a size class.

>15|TRBV10-3|few|NA|TRBJ2-5
CAISARQGGGETQYF
TGTGCCATCAGTGCTAGGCAGGGTGGAGGAGAGACCCAGTACTTC
>15|TRBV6-4|once|TRBD2|TRBJ2-1
CASSAAGVGGYEQFF
TGTGCCAGCAGTGCAGCGGGAGTAGGAGGCTATGAGCAGTTCTTC
>16|TRBV28|NA|NA|TRBJ2-3
CASSLTGRGGTDTQYF
TGTGCCAGCAGTTTGACGGGGAGAGGAGGCACAGATACGCAGTATTTT
>14|TRBV7-2|few|TRBD1|TRBJ1-2
CASSSGGGNYGYTF
TGTGCCAGCAGCTCAGGGGGCGGTAACTATGGCTACACCTTC
>11|TRBV20-1|NA|TRBD2|TRBJ2-5
CRAGGQETQYF
TGCAGGGCGGGGGGGCAAGAGACCCAGTACTTC
>15|TRBV4-1|NA|NA|TRBJ2-7
CASSQGPNTAYEQYF
TGCGCCAGCAGCCAAGGGCCTAACACGGCCTACGAGCAGTACTTC
>16|TRBV5-1|many|TRBD1|TRBJ2-7
CASRLFSGTGRYEQYF
TGCGCCAGCAGATTATTCTCCGGGACAGGCCGCTACGAGCAGTACTTC
>13|TRBV6-6|many|TRBD2|TRBJ2-7
CASSLAGYYEQYF
TGTGCCAGCAGTTTAGCGGGTTACTACGAGCAGTACTTC
>12|TRBV20-1|few|NA|TRBJ1-5
CSASIGEQPQHF
TGCAGTGCTAGTATCGGGGAACAGCCCCAGCATTTT
>13|TRBV29-1|many|NA|TRBJ2-1
CSVVRTSYNEQFF
TGCAGCGTTGTAAGGACATCCTACAATGAGCAGTTCTTC
>14|TRBV27|NA|TRBD2|TRBJ2-7
CASSRGGGLTEQYF
TGTGCCAGCAGCCGCGGGGGGGGCCTAACAGAGCAGTACTTC
>14|TRBV12-3/TRBV12-4|NA|NA|TRBJ2-1
CASSFREGRNEQFF
TGTGCCAGCAGTTTTCGTGAGGGACGGAATGAGCAGTTCTTC
>14|TRBV10-2|few|NA|TRBJ2-7
CASRKTVPSYEQYF
TGCGCCAGCAGGAAGACAGTTCCTTCCTACGAGCAGTACTTC
>14|TRBV5-1|many|TRBD1|TRBJ2-7
CASSGTGGSYEQYF
TGCGCCAGCAGCGGGACAGGGGGCTCCTACGAGCAGTACTTC
>13|TRBV7-8|few|NA|TRBJ1-2
CASSYTVNYGYTF
TGTGCCAGCAGCTACACGGTTAACTATGGCTACACCTTC
>12|TRBV30|NA|NA|TRBJ2-5
CAWNRDQETQYF
TGTGCCTGGAACAGGGACCAAGAGACCCAGTACTTC
>13|TRBV29-1|few|NA|TRBJ2-6
CSVWDSGANVLTF
TGCAGCGTTTGGGACTCTGGGGCCAACGTCCTGACTTTC
>17|TRBV4-2|few|NA|TRBJ2-1
CASSQGGSGDSYNEQFF
TGTGCCAGCAGCCAAGGAGGAAGCGGAGACTCCTACAATGAGCAGTTCTTC
>13|TRBV12-3/TRBV12-4|NA|TRBD1|TRBJ1-4
CAIRTGANEKLFF
TGTGCCATCCGGACAGGGGCTAATGAAAAACTGTTTTTT
>13|TRBV20-1|many|NA|TRBJ1-1
CSAQRTPYTEAFF
TGCAGTGCCCAGAGGACACCCTACACTGAAGCTTTCTTT
>14|TRBV30|NA|NA|TRBJ1-5
CAWSVRGGNQPQHF
TGTGCCTGGAGTGTACGGGGGGGCAATCAGCCCCAGCATTTT
>14|TRBV11-2|NA|TRBD2|TRBJ2-7
CASRGLANTYEQYF
TGTGCCAGCAGAGGACTAGCGAATACCTACGAGCAGTACTTC
>15|TRBV12-3/TRBV12-4|few|NA|TRBJ1-2
CASSLAGGLNYGYTF
TGTGCCAGCAGTTTGGCTGGGGGCCTCAACTATGGCTACACCTTC
>13|TRBV5-1|NA|NA|TRBJ2-5
CASSLVVPETQYF
TGCGCCAGCAGCTTGGTAGTCCCAGAGACCCAGTACTTC
>14|TRBV19|NA|TRBD1|TRBJ2-1
CASSINGQDFEQFF
TGTGCCAGTAGTATTAATGGACAGGACTTTGAGCAGTTCTTC
>14|TRBV11-2|few|TRBD2|TRBJ2-5
CASSLVGTRETQYF
TGTGCCAGCAGCTTAGTAGGGACTAGGGAGACCCAGTACTTC
>18|TRBV11-1|NA|TRBD2|TRBJ2-2
CASSPSLAGGGHTGELFF
TGTGCCAGCAGCCCGAGCCTAGCGGGAGGGGGTCACACCGGGGAGCTGTTTTTT
>15|TRBV11-2|few|NA|TRBJ2-5
CASSPNARSEETQYF
TGTGCCAGCAGCCCAAACGCTAGGTCCGAAGAGACCCAGTACTTC